Shown below are 27 T cell receptor beta chains from a single sample sequenced in a study of blood T cell repertoires in COVID-19. Measured with immunoSEQ multiplex PCR; TCRdb has only the in-frame clones, and not every one. The sample holds around 310,000 clones; approximately 89% are singletons and the top ten take 9.5% to 15%. The sequenced sample was peripheral blood. The receptors were sampled from a woman aged 55-75 years with acute or convalescent COVID-19.

The CDR3 DNA follows: TGTGCCAGCAGTTTATGGACAGGGGACTCCGGGGAGCTGTTTTTT. Translated, it gives CASSLWTGDSGELFF. The V call is TRBV27, the J call TRBJ2-2; the match to TRBD1 covers 9 bases. J was trimmed by 6 bases and V by 1 base; bases with no gene match: 3. Germline values: CDR1 MNHEY, CDR2 SMNVEV (reference sequence). The CDR3 sequence is 15 residues long.

Comments on this clone: At one end, the junction sequence differs from germline, possibly due to a read error. The rearrangement uses TRBV23-1 and TRBJ2-2; 9 nucleotides match TRBD2. TRBV23-1 is an ORF; its function is uncertain. The CDR3 runs 20 residues. CDR3 sequence: CARSQSIGDARGGPGGELFF. The DNA of the CDR3 is TGCGCCCGCAGTCAATCTATTGGGGACGCGCGGGGGGGCCCGGGGGGGGAGCTGTTTTTT.

The CDR3 protein is CASSARTGGAGGYTF. CDR3 DNA sequence: TGTGCCAGCAGTGCGCGGACAGGGGGCGCGGGTGGCTACACCTTC. The chain joins TRBV2 to TRBJ1-2, with 11 nucleotides matching TRBD1. The ends lost 4 bases at V and 7 bases at J; junction bases unmatched: 8. Per germline, CDR1 SNHLY and CDR2 FYNNEI. CDR3 length: 15 residues.

CDR3 region: CASSWGGSDTNEKLFF. The DNA of the CDR3 is TGTGCCAGCAGCTGGGGGGGTTCAGATACTAATGAAAAACTGTTTTTT. The rearrangement uses TRBV7-9 and TRBJ1-4, with a possible D match to TRBD1 (5 bases). This CDR3 has 16 amino acids. Germline V gene lookup returns CDR1 SEHNR and CDR2 FQNEAQ (reference sequence). Trimming shortened V by 4 bases and J by 2 bases, and 14 bases separated the two germline ends.

V and J are TRBV18 and TRBJ2-1; D may be TRBD1 (6 bases). CDR3 length: 17 residues. Trimming took 3 bases from V and 0 from J, leaving 15 bases between them. Looked up from germline, CDR1 is KGHSH and CDR2 is LQKENI. CDR3 amino acids: CASSPLGQGSSYNEQFF. CDR3 DNA: TGTGCCAGCTCACCCCTAGGGCAGGGGAGCTCCTACAATGAGCAGTTCTTC.

This rearrangement joins TRBV9 to TRBJ2-2; 11 bases are shared with TRBD2. With V trimmed by 9 bases and J by 7 bases, 14 bases remained unmatched. The CDR3 spans 16 residues. The V gene's germline CDR1 is SGDLS and CDR2 YYNGEE. CDR3 nucleotides: TGTGCCACAGGTAGCGGGAGGGCTGGTGTCGTCGGGGAGCTGTTTTTT. Translated: CATGSGRAGVVGELFF.

This chain links TRBV15 with TRBJ1-2, with TRBD1 identical over 8 bases. The V segment lost 3 bases and the J segment 5 bases; nucleotides outside the gene matches: 14. CDR1 is LNHNV and CDR2 is YYDKDF in the germline V gene (reference sequence). The CDR3 sequence is 17 residues long. CDR3 protein: CATSSESGQGRLYGYTF. CDR3 DNA sequence: TGTGCCACCAGCAGCGAATCAGGACAGGGCAGGCTTTATGGCTACACCTTC.

V is TRBV6-5 and J is TRBJ2-5, with D possibly matching TRBD1 (5 bases). The CDR3 spans 14 residues. V gave up 5 bases and J gave up 1 base, with 11 bases separating them. CDR1 and CDR2 (germline): MNHEY, SVGAGI. In DNA, the CDR3 is TGTGCCAGCAGTCGAGGACACTCCCAAGAGACCCAGTACTTC. Its translation is CASSRGHSQETQYF.

This clone was counted only a few times. The chain carries TRBV11-2 and TRBJ1-3, with D unresolved. The CDR3 is 15 residues long. Germline V gene lookup returns CDR1 SGHAT and CDR2 FQNNGV. Between the trimmed V and J ends, which lost 3 bases and 3 bases, there was a span of 12 bases. Written as DNA, the CDR3 is TGTGCCAGCAGCTTTATCTTCGGTGATGGAAACACCATATATTTT. This translates into CASSFIFGDGNTIYF.

The sample holds a few counts of this clone. V usage is TRBV9 and J usage is TRBJ2-7, with no clear D. The CDR3 is 15 amino acids. Germline CDR1 reads SGDLS; CDR2 reads YYNGEE. Trimming cost V 0 bases and J 0 bases, with 10 bases left between them. CDR3 bases: TGTGCCAGCAGCGTAGGTGACACCTACTCCTACGAGCAGTACTTC. Protein product: CASSVGDTYSYEQYF.

The V and J genes are TRBV5-1 and TRBJ2-3; 11 nucleotides agree with TRBD2. Germline CDR1 and CDR2: SGHRS and YFSETQ. The length of the CDR3 is 16 residues. Germline trimming cut 4 bases from V and 1 base from J; bases unmatched to any gene: 5. The CDR3 DNA is TGCGCCAGCAGCATCCCGACTAGCGGGGGCACAGATACGCAGTATTTT. It codes for CASSIPTSGGTDTQYF.

This chain links TRBV6-4 with TRBJ2-1, with 7 bases aligning to TRBD2. This CDR3 spans 16 amino acids. The junction had 5 bases not matched to a gene; V was cut back by 3 bases and J by 0 bases. CDR1 is MRHNA and CDR2 is SNTAGT in the germline V gene. The CDR3 here is CASSDASGRSYNEQFF. The CDR3 DNA reads TGTGCCAGCAGTGATGCTAGCGGCCGCTCCTACAATGAGCAGTTCTTC.

This rearrangement joins TRBV7-9 to TRBJ1-1; TRBD1 agrees at 8 bases. Unmatched junction bases numbered 11, after V lost 7 bases and J lost 4 bases. Looked up from germline, CDR1 is SEHNR and CDR2 is FQNEAQ (reference sequence). The CDR3 contains 15 residues. Written as DNA, the CDR3 is TGTGCCAGCAACTCGAACAGGGGGTTGACCACTGAAGCTTTCTTT. Protein product: CASNSNRGLTTEAFF.

This clone showed up just a few times. The chain joins TRBV5-1 to TRBJ2-7; D is perhaps TRBD1 (5 bases). The CDR3 loop spans 15 amino acids. Germline V lookup: CDR1 SGHRS, CDR2 YFSETQ. V lost 4 bases to trimming and J lost 1 base, with 15 bases between them. Written as DNA, the CDR3 is TGCGCCAGCAGCCCCCAGGGAAGTACGTCCTACGAGCAGTACTTC. Translated: CASSPQGSTSYEQYF.

The chain carries TRBV5-1 and TRBJ2-5; TRBD1 is a possible D gene (5 bases). This CDR3 spans 13 amino acids. The V and J ends lost 0 bases and 3 bases respectively, with 6 bases between them. From germline, CDR1 is SGHRS and CDR2 YFSETQ. CDR3 sequence reads: CASSLVREETQYF. The CDR3 DNA reads as TGCGCCAGCAGCTTGGTCAGGGAAGAGACCCAGTACTTC.

The rearrangement uses TRBV5-1 and TRBJ2-7; no clear D gene. Trimming left V 7 bases short and J 1 base short, with 12 bases between. Germline V CDR1 and CDR2: SGHRS, YFSETQ. This CDR3 region has 13 residues. CDR3 nucleotides: TGCGCCAGCCGGCTATCAGGTTCCTACGAGCAGTACTTC. This encodes CASRLSGSYEQYF.

The chain joins TRBV3-1 (or the pseudogene TRBV3-2) to TRBJ2-5; the match to TRBD1 covers 7 bases. After removal of 1 base from V and 4 bases from J, the junction contained 9 bases not matched to a gene. This CDR3 comprises 16 residues. CDR1 is LGHDT and CDR2 is YNNKEL in the germline V gene (reference sequence). CDR3 residues: CASSQGTSGQLETQYF. For the CDR3, the DNA is TGTGCCAGCAGCCAAGGGACTTCGGGACAGTTAGAGACCCAGTACTTC.

The V and J genes are TRBV18 and TRBJ1-5; no clear D gene. V lost 3 bases to trimming and J lost 3 bases, with 6 bases between them. CDR1 is KGHSH, CDR2 LQKENI, per germline. The CDR3 runs 13 residues. CDR3 protein: CASSPSDNQPQHF. CDR3 DNA: TGTGCCAGCTCACCCAGCGACAATCAGCCCCAGCATTTT.

The chain uses TRBV4-1 and TRBJ2-3; D is unclear. Germline loops: CDR1 MGHRA, CDR2 YSYEKL. Trimming left V 1 base short and J 6 bases short, with 23 bases between. The CDR3 totals 18 residues. The CDR3 DNA reads as TGCGCCAGCAGCCAAGCGGGTTCGGCGTCCCCCTCACTGGATACGCAGTATTTT. It translates to CASSQAGSASPSLDTQYF.

This chain links TRBV13 with TRBJ2-3, with D perhaps TRBD1 (7 bases). CDR3 length equals 17 residues. CDR1 and CDR2 from the germline V gene are PRHDT and FYEKMQ (reference sequence). The ends were cut back, 5 bases at V and 3 bases at J, with 21 bases in the middle. In nucleotides, the CDR3 is TGTGCCAGCAGCCCGGGGGAAGGGGGCAAGGAGACAGATACGCAGTATTTT. Translating it yields CASSPGEGGKETDTQYF.

The chain carries TRBV11-3 and TRBJ2-1, with D unresolved. V was shortened by 4 bases and J by 6 bases, with 10 bases between the two germline ends. The germline V gene has CDR1 SGHNT and CDR2 YENEEA. CDR3 length: 13 residues. CDR3 bases: TGTGCCAGCAGCTCCGGCGGCGTCAATGAGCAGTTCTTC. It yields the protein CASSSGGVNEQFF.

This chain links TRBV21-1 with TRBJ2-6; the table's TRBD1 call for D was not verified on the DNA. TRBV21-1 is a documented pseudogene. This CDR3 comprises 21 residues. This CDR3 reads CASSKAAGALGASSGANVLTF. In DNA, the CDR3 is TGTGCCAGCAGCAAAGCAGCAGGGGCGCTTGGGGCAAGCTCTGGGGCCAACGTCCTGACTTTC.

The gene calls are TRBV6-5 and TRBJ1-1, with D unclear. Per the germline V gene, CDR1 is MNHEY and CDR2 is SVGAGI. Trimming took 8 bases from V and 8 from J, leaving 9 bases between them. This CDR3 has 10 residues. This CDR3 is CASGPSEAFF. The DNA of the CDR3 is TGTGCCAGCGGCCCATCAGAAGCTTTCTTT.

This chain links TRBV9 with TRBJ2-3; 7 bases fit TRBD2. V shed 4 bases, J shed 4 bases, and the junction held 12 bases outside the gene matches. Germline V gene sequence: CDR1 SGDLS, CDR2 YYNGEE. The CDR3 covers 16 residues. CDR3 in amino acids: CASSLYPKAGPDTQYF. DNA for the CDR3: TGTGCCAGCAGCCTTTACCCGAAAGCGGGACCAGATACGCAGTATTTT.

V is TRBV12-3 or TRBV12-4 and J is TRBJ2-5; a weak D match, TRBD2 (5 bases). V was trimmed by 11 bases and J by 5 bases, leaving 18 bases between them. This CDR3 has 13 residues. CDR3 loop: CAPASIGGETQYF. The DNA of the CDR3 is TGTGCCCCCGCGAGCATTGGAGGCGAGACCCAGTACTTC.

The gene calls are TRBV29-1 and TRBJ2-6, with 8 bases identical to TRBD2. In germline, CDR1 is SQVTM, CDR2 ANQGSEA. The V gene end was trimmed by 7 bases and the J gene end by 0 bases; junction bases not matched to a gene: 11. CDR3 length: 17 residues. This CDR3 reads CSAAAGGATSGANVLTF. In DNA form, the CDR3 reads TGCAGCGCCGCTGCCGGGGGGGCTACCTCTGGGGCCAACGTCCTGACTTTC.

The chain employs TRBV30 and TRBJ2-7; D unresolved. The CDR3 length is 14 residues. The germline V gene has CDR1 GTSNPN and CDR2 SVGIG (reference sequence). V lost 5 bases to trimming and J lost 5 bases, with 19 bases between them. This chain's CDR3 is CAWSLGTVRNEQYF. The CDR3 DNA follows: TGTGCCTGGTCCCTCGGAACAGTTAGGAACGAGCAGTACTTC.